The 24 T cell receptor beta chains in this list originate from one sample, sequenced in a study of glioma-infiltrating T cells after dendritic cell vaccination. Time point: after dendritic cell vaccination, including at tumor progression/relapse. TCRdb's copy holds only in-frame clones and misses some; the assay was immunoSEQ multiplex PCR. Here the sample spans tens of thousands of clones, around four fifths being singletons. Sequencing used blood, obtained after dendritic cell vaccination. These receptor sequences come from a human donor with glioblastoma.

A remark on this clone: The junction and the germline gene differ at one end; a read error may be behind it. This sequence joins TRBV14 and TRBJ1-2; D possibly corresponds to TRBD1 (5 bases). The CDR3 is made up of 11 amino acids. The germline CDR1 and CDR2 sequences are SGHDN and FVKESK. The CDR3: CASSQDGAGSF. CDR3 DNA: TGTGCCAGCAGCCAAGATGGGGCAGGATCCTTC.

This clone was counted only a few times. The chain employs TRBV6-5 and TRBJ2-3; TRBD2 might be the D (5 bases). This CDR3 comprises 14 residues. The germline CDR1 and CDR2 sequences are MNHEY and SVGAGI. V lost 6 bases and J lost 3, with 13 bases in between. Here the CDR3 DNA reads TGTGCCAGCAGGCTCAACCCGGGGACAGATACGCAGTATTTT. Amino acid sequence: CASRLNPGTDTQYF.

The chain uses TRBV16 and TRBJ2-3; no reliable D call. Trimming left V 4 bases short and J 2 bases short, with 10 bases between. Per germline, CDR1 KGHSY and CDR2 FQNENV. This CDR3 spans 14 amino acids. In nucleotides, the CDR3 is TGTGCCAGCAGCCGCGAACGTGTCACAGATACGCAGTATTTT. It encodes CASSRERVTDTQYF. Filled out from reference TRBV16 and TRBJ2-3, the complete variable domain reads GEEVAQTPKHLVRGEGQKAKLYCAPIKGHSYVFWYQQVLKNEFKFLISFQNENVFDETGMPKERFSAKCLPNSPCSLEIQATKLEDSAVYFCASSRERVTDTQYFGPGTRLTVL.

V usage is TRBV30 and J usage is TRBJ1-1; D is uncertain. Trimming shortened V by 2 bases and J by 0 bases, and 13 bases separated the two germline ends. CDR1 is GTSNPN and CDR2 is SVGIG in the germline V gene (reference sequence). The CDR3 has 15 amino acids. This chain's CDR3 is CAWSYSVAMNTEAFF. CDR3 bases: TGTGCCTGGAGTTATTCGGTTGCCATGAACACTGAAGCTTTCTTT.

The V and J genes are TRBV2 and TRBJ1-2, with a weak D call TRBD1 (5 bases). The length of the CDR3 is 16 residues. With 4 bases removed from V and 6 bases from J, the gap between germline ends came to 21 bases. CDR1 and CDR2 (germline): SNHLY, FYNNEI. The CDR3 protein is CASSGTESTVLDGYTF. The CDR3 bases are TGTGCCAGCAGTGGTACCGAATCGACAGTTCTAGATGGCTACACCTTC.

V usage is TRBV6-5 and J usage is TRBJ1-5; D remains unclear. V shed 2 bases and J shed 4 bases, with 6 bases lying between them. The CDR3 is 13 amino acids. From germline, CDR1 is MNHEY and CDR2 SVGAGI. DNA of the CDR3: TGTGCCAGCAGTTACGACGGGAATCAGCCCCAGCATTTT. Translating it yields CASSYDGNQPQHF.

V is TRBV30 and J is TRBJ1-2, with no clear D. This CDR3 spans 13 amino acids. Germline V gene data show CDR1 as GTSNPN and CDR2 as SVGIG (reference sequence). The V and J ends lost 1 base and 2 bases respectively, with 8 bases between them. CDR3 protein: CAWSEGGNYGYTF. Here the CDR3 DNA reads TGTGCCTGGAGTGAGGGAGGAAACTATGGCTACACCTTC.

This clone appeared a few times. The chain links TRBV2 to TRBJ1-2, with D unresolved. Trimming removed 8 bases from V and 0 bases from J, with 13 bases in between. The CDR3 is made up of 14 amino acids. CDR1 and CDR2 from the germline V gene are SNHLY and FYNNEI. CDR3 residues: CASDGAIANYGYTF. The CDR3 DNA reads TGTGCCAGCGACGGAGCGATCGCTAACTATGGCTACACCTTC.

This clone has a handful of counts. The V call is TRBV9, the J call TRBJ1-3; D not resolved. This CDR3 region has 13 residues. The germline CDR1 and CDR2 sequences are SGDLS and YYNGEE. Trimming removed 3 bases at V and 3 bases at J, with 7 bases between. In DNA form, the CDR3 reads TGTGCCAGCAGCGCGTTTTATGGAAACACCATATATTTT. Translated, it gives CASSAFYGNTIYF.

This clone has only a few counts. This chain links TRBV19 with TRBJ2-4, with D possibly being TRBD2 (7 bases). With 5 bases removed from V and 5 bases from J, the gap between germline ends came to 13 bases. Germline CDR1 LNHDA, CDR2 SQIVND (reference sequence). CDR3 length: 14 residues. CDR3 residues: CASSPWGGQNIQYF. The CDR3 bases are TGTGCCAGTAGTCCCTGGGGGGGCCAAAACATTCAGTACTTC.

The J gene is TRBJ2-7, the V gene TRBV7-2; a weak D match, TRBD1 (6 bases). V was shortened by 6 bases and J by 5 bases, with 14 bases between the two germline ends. CDR1 is SGHTA, CDR2 FQGNSA, per germline. This CDR3 has 13 amino acids. The CDR3 loop reads CASSYRRQDEQYF. The CDR3, as DNA: TGTGCCAGCAGTTACCGTAGACAGGACGAGCAGTACTTC.

The chain uses TRBV18 and TRBJ1-1; the match to TRBD1 covers 8 bases. Germline CDR1 KGHSH, CDR2 LQKENI. The CDR3 sequence is 13 residues long. The V segment lost 4 bases and the J segment 3 bases; nucleotides outside the gene matches: 1. The CDR3 DNA reads as TGTGCCAGCTCACAGACAGGGGACACTGAAGCTTTCTTT. Protein product: CASSQTGDTEAFF. The variable domain in full, with the rest retrieved from reference TRBV18 and TRBJ1-1, is NAGVMQNPRHLVRRRGQEARLRCSPMKGHSHVYWYRQLPEEGLKFMVYLQKENIIDESGMPKERFSAEFPKEGPSILRIQQVVRGDSAAYFCASSQTGDTEAFFGQGTRLTVV.

V is TRBV15 and J is TRBJ1-1, with a tentative D call TRBD1 (5 bases). The CDR3 spans 13 residues. CDR1 is LNHNV and CDR2 is YYDKDF in the germline V gene (reference sequence). Trimming pared 5 bases from V and 1 base from J, leaving 8 bases between. This CDR3 is CATSVGQNTEAFF. In nucleotides, the CDR3 is TGTGCCACCAGCGTCGGACAGAACACTGAAGCTTTCTTT.

The chain employs TRBV7-6 and TRBJ1-1; D call uncertain. Trimming left V 5 bases short and J 0 bases short, with 13 bases between. Germline V gene data show CDR1 as SGHVS and CDR2 as FNYEAQ. This CDR3 spans 15 amino acids. The DNA for the CDR3 is TGTGCCAGCAGCCTTACCACAGATTTGAACACTGAAGCTTTCTTT. Its protein is CASSLTTDLNTEAFF.

The chain employs TRBV10-3 and TRBJ1-3; a possible D gene is TRBD1 (5 bases). This CDR3 contains 15 residues. The V gene lost 5 bases and the J gene lost 1 base, with 12 bases spanning the gap. Germline CDR1 ENHRY, CDR2 SYGVKD. For the CDR3, the DNA is TGTGCCATCAGTCCCACTGGGGGGTCTGGAAACACCATATATTTT. Residues: CAISPTGGSGNTIYF.

This clone was recorded only once. The chain joins TRBV7-8 to TRBJ1-5; D remains unclear. With 0 bases removed from V and 1 base from J, the gap between germline ends came to 7 bases. The CDR3 runs 15 residues. Germline loops: CDR1 SGHVS, CDR2 FQNEAQ. The DNA of the CDR3 is TGTGCCAGCAGCTTAGCTGGCCTGAGCAATCAGCCCCAGCATTTT. This sequence encodes CASSLAGLSNQPQHF.

The genes are TRBV2 and TRBJ2-3, with 10 bases lining up with TRBD1. Germline V gene sequence: CDR1 SNHLY, CDR2 FYNNEI. The V and J ends lost 2 bases and 4 bases, in that order; junction bases with no gene match: 3. The CDR3 extends over 15 amino acids. The CDR3 coding sequence is TGTGCCAGCAGTGAACGGGACAGGGGAGCAGATACGCAGTATTTT. It is translated as CASSERDRGADTQYF. Filled out from reference TRBV2 and TRBJ2-3, the complete variable domain reads EPEVTQTPSHQVTQMGQEVILRCVPISNHLYFYWYRQILGQKVEFLVSFYNNEISEKSEIFDDQFSVERPDGSNFTLKIRSTKLEDSAMYFCASSERDRGADTQYFGPGTRLTVL.

CDR3 amino acids: CASRDIREAEAFF. The CDR3 DNA reads TGTGCCAGCAGAGATATAAGGGAGGCTGAAGCTTTCTTT. This chain connects TRBV6-6 to TRBJ1-1; D not certain. The CDR3 covers 13 residues. CDR1 is MNHNY and CDR2 is SVGAGI in the germline V gene (reference sequence). V lost 6 bases and J 6 bases, leaving 14 bases between the germline ends.

This chain uses TRBV9 with TRBJ2-5, with D perhaps TRBD1 (5 bases). Trimming took 4 bases from V and 5 from J, leaving 15 bases between them. Looked up from germline, CDR1 is SGDLS and CDR2 is YYNGEE. There are 14 residues in the CDR3. The CDR3: CASSPSGARETQYF. The CDR3 DNA is TGTGCCAGCAGCCCCTCTGGGGCGCGGGAGACCCAGTACTTC.

The count of this clone is one. The chain carries TRBV7-9 and TRBJ2-7; D gene ambiguous. This CDR3 comprises 15 residues. CDR1 is SEHNR, CDR2 FQNEAQ, per germline (reference sequence). V was trimmed by 5 bases and J by 4 bases, leaving 18 bases between them. CDR3 amino acids: CASSPVSPGSYEQYF. In DNA form, the CDR3 reads TGTGCCAGCAGCCCTGTATCTCCCGGGTCGTACGAGCAGTACTTC.

The chain carries TRBV5-6 and TRBJ1-1, with D possibly matching TRBD1 (6 bases). Trimming stripped 3 bases from V and 3 bases from J, with 18 bases between. The CDR3 contains 16 residues. Germline V gene lookup returns CDR1 SGHDT and CDR2 YYEEEE. The CDR3 sequence is CASSSGHLVVDTEAFF. In DNA form, the CDR3 reads TGTGCCAGCAGCTCGGGACACCTTGTAGTAGACACTGAAGCTTTCTTT.

V gene TRBV13 combines with J gene TRBJ1-2; D gene unclear. V was shortened by 0 bases and J by 3 bases, with 5 bases between the two germline ends. Germline V CDR1 and CDR2: PRHDT, FYEKMQ (reference sequence). The CDR3 totals 13 residues. Written as DNA, the CDR3 is TGTGCCAGCAGCTTAGGACAGTACTATGGCTACACCTTC. Translation gives CASSLGQYYGYTF.

The chain recombines TRBV5-6 with TRBJ2-7; TRBD1 is a possible D gene (6 bases). Trimming removed 3 bases from V and 2 bases from J, with 12 bases in between. CDR1 is SGHDT, CDR2 YYEEEE, per germline. The length of the CDR3 is 14 residues. The CDR3 sequence is CASSWDNQAYEQYF. The CDR3 DNA follows: TGTGCCAGCAGCTGGGACAACCAGGCCTACGAGCAGTACTTC.

CDR3 nucleotides: TGCGCCAGCAGCTCTCCTTCCCTGACAGGGCCCGAGCAGTACTTC. It codes for CASSSPSLTGPEQYF. The chain combines TRBV5-1 with TRBJ2-7; 7 positions agree with TRBD1. The CDR3 runs 15 residues. The J segment lost 6 bases and the V segment lost 3 bases, leaving 12 bases of the junction unmatched. Per the germline V gene, CDR1 is SGHRS and CDR2 is YFSETQ.